Below, 21 T cell receptor beta chains from the same sample are listed, as sequenced in a study of blood T cell repertoires in COVID-19. The data were produced by immunoSEQ multiplex PCR, yet TCRdb's version contains in-frame clones alone and is incomplete. The sample records 150,000 to 200,000 clones, approximately 80% being singletons. Input material: PBMCs or T cells enriched from blood (not recorded which). The receptor source for this set is a woman aged 55-69 years who had recovered from COVID-19.

This rearrangement joins TRBV3-1 (or the pseudogene TRBV3-2) to TRBJ1-6; D may be TRBD1 (5 bases). This CDR3 region has 14 residues. Trimming cost V 1 base and J 10 bases, with 11 bases left between them. Germline CDR1 LGHDT, CDR2 YNNKEL (reference sequence). DNA of the CDR3: TGTGCCAGCAGCCAAGGGGGGAGGTACTCACCCCTCCACTTT. Amino acids: CASSQGGRYSPLHF.

The chain couples TRBV21-1 to TRBJ2-2; TRBD2, as called in the table, went unchecked against the DNA. TRBV21-1 counts as a pseudogene. This CDR3 comprises 15 residues. The CDR3 protein is CASIGLAGEAGELFF. CDR3 coding DNA: TGTGCCAGCATCGGACTAGCGGGGGAGGCCGGGGAGCTGTTTTTT.

The chain carries TRBV27 and TRBJ1-2; TRBD1 agrees at 8 bases. The germline gives CDR1 MNHEY, CDR2 SMNVEV (reference sequence). Trimming at V came to 1 base and at J to 7 bases, leaving 5 bases not matched to a gene. This CDR3 spans 14 amino acids. The CDR3 loop is CASSLYGDRRGYTF. The CDR3 DNA reads TGTGCCAGCAGTTTATACGGGGACAGGCGTGGCTACACCTTC.

The J gene is TRBJ1-1, the V gene TRBV28; 7 nucleotides match TRBD1. The length of the CDR3 is 13 residues. Losses at the gene ends were 6 bases for V and 6 bases for J; bases not matched to a gene: 7. Germline V gives CDR1 MDHEN, CDR2 SYDVKM. The CDR3, as DNA: TGTGCCAGCAGGCTGGCAGGGGGGCCTGAAGCTTTCTTT. Its translation is CASRLAGGPEAFF.

The chain couples TRBV10-3 to TRBJ2-2; 11 bases agree with TRBD1. V lost 6 bases and J lost 7; bases outside the gene matches: 4. Looked up from germline, CDR1 is ENHRY and CDR2 is SYGVKD. The CDR3 runs to 14 residues. CDR3 in DNA: TGTGCCATCAGAGGACAGGGGGCCGGCGGGGAGCTGTTTTTT. It translates to CAIRGQGAGGELFF.

The rearrangement uses TRBV3-1 (or the pseudogene TRBV3-2) and TRBJ2-7; TRBD1 aligns across 8 bases. The ends lost 4 bases at V and 1 base at J; junction bases unmatched: 3. The CDR3 consists of 14 residues. Germline lookup yields CDR1 LGHDT and CDR2 YNNKEL (reference sequence). CDR3 nucleotides: TGTGCCAGCAGCCCTGGGACAGGATCCTACGAGCAGTACTTC. As protein: CASSPGTGSYEQYF.

In DNA, the CDR3 is TGCAGCGTGGAGGACAGGAGTCGACCATGGTATGGCTACACCTTC. Translation gives CSVEDRSRPWYGYTF. This chain joins TRBV29-1 and TRBJ1-2; TRBD1 matches at 7 bases. Germline loops: CDR1 SQVTM, CDR2 ANQGSEA. The CDR3 covers 15 residues. Trimming took 6 bases from V and 5 from J; bases not matched to a gene: 15.

The chain couples TRBV19 to TRBJ1-5, with a possible D match to TRBD1 (5 bases). There are 16 residues in the CDR3. Germline CDR1 reads LNHDA; CDR2 reads SQIVND (reference sequence). V was clipped by 4 bases and J by 2 bases, with 15 bases between them. CDR3: CASSNLKGIGNQPQHF. CDR3 sequence (DNA): TGTGCCAGTAGTAACCTCAAGGGGATTGGCAATCAGCCCCAGCATTTT.

V usage is TRBV4-1 and J usage is TRBJ2-3, with TRBD1 as a possible D gene (6 bases). This CDR3 is built from 16 residues. The V end was cut by 0 bases, the J end by 4 bases, with 14 bases between. From germline, CDR1 is MGHRA and CDR2 YSYEKL. The CDR3 region has the DNA TGCGCCAGCAGCCAAGATTGGGGGCTTCGGGCAGATACGCAGTATTTT. Translation gives CASSQDWGLRADTQYF.

This clone was seen a single time. The V gene is TRBV6-5, the J gene TRBJ2-7; 8 nucleotides agree with TRBD2. Trimming at V came to 5 bases and at J to 6 bases, leaving 12 bases not matched to a gene. Germline V lookup: CDR1 MNHEY, CDR2 SVGAGI. The CDR3 is made up of 15 amino acids. The CDR3 DNA is TGTGCCAGCAGTAGTCTTCGGGGGGGGGAATCCGAGCAGTACTTC. Its translation: CASSSLRGGESEQYF.

This clone has only one observation. The chain couples TRBV7-8 to TRBJ2-5; 10 bases are a match to TRBD1. V shed 5 bases and J 5 bases; nucleotides not matched to a gene: 5. The V gene's germline CDR1 is SGHVS and CDR2 FQNEAQ. The length of the CDR3 is 14 residues. The CDR3 region has the DNA TGTGCCAGCAGCCGACAGGGGGCGGCGGAGACCCAGTACTTC. This gives the protein CASSRQGAAETQYF.

The chain joins TRBV4-1 to TRBJ2-2; the D gene is possibly TRBD1 (6 bases). There are 15 residues in the CDR3. V lost 2 bases and J 7 bases, leaving 14 bases between the germline ends. CDR1 and CDR2 (germline): MGHRA, YSYEKL. The CDR3 coding sequence is TGCGCCAGCAGCCAACCCCCCACAGGGTTCGGGGAGCTGTTTTTT. Protein sequence: CASSQPPTGFGELFF.

J is TRBJ2-5 and V is TRBV12-3 or TRBV12-4, with D perhaps TRBD1 (5 bases). CDR3 length equals 12 residues. Deletions cut 2 bases from V and 6 bases from J, with 7 bases between. The CDR3 nucleotides read TGTGCCAGCAGTTTATCAGGGAAGACCCAGTACTTC. This encodes CASSLSGKTQYF.

This clone was seen a single time. The chain couples TRBV5-6 to TRBJ1-2, with no clear D. The CDR3 is made up of 13 amino acids. Trimming took 5 bases from V and 2 from J, leaving 10 bases between them. Per the germline V gene, CDR1 is SGHDT and CDR2 is YYEEEE. For the CDR3, the DNA is TGTGCCAGCAGGAGCGGGAGCAACTATGGCTACACCTTC. Translating it yields CASRSGSNYGYTF.

This clone was detected only a few times. The rearrangement joins TRBV19 to TRBJ1-5, with 8 bases matching TRBD1. V shed 5 bases and J 9 bases; nucleotides not matched to a gene: 12. The CDR3 has 15 amino acids. Germline V gene data show CDR1 as LNHDA and CDR2 as SQIVND (reference sequence). The CDR3 is CASSSHFGQGRPQHF. In DNA form, the CDR3 reads TGTGCCAGTAGTTCCCATTTTGGACAGGGCCGGCCCCAGCATTTT. Combining the CDR3 with reference TRBV19 and TRBJ1-5 gives the whole variable domain DGGITQSPKYLFRKEGQNVTLSCEQNLNHDAMYWYRQDPGQGLRLIYYSQIVNDFQKGDIAEGYSVSREKKESFPLTVTSAQKNPTAFYLCASSSHFGQGRPQHFGDGTRLSIL.

J is TRBJ1-5 and V is TRBV21-1; TRBD1 is taken as the D call from the table, unchecked against the DNA. TRBV21-1 is described as a pseudogene. The CDR3 consists of 21 residues. Written as DNA, the CDR3 is TGTGCCAGCAGCAAAGCGCTTTCGGTGGGGACACATGTTTATAGCAATCAGCCCCAGCATTTT. It yields the protein CASSKALSVGTHVYSNQPQHF.

The rearrangement uses TRBV10-3 and TRBJ1-6, with 7 bases lining up with TRBD1. The CDR3 runs 17 residues. V lost 0 bases and J lost 9; bases outside the gene matches: 11. Germline assignment: CDR1 ENHRY and CDR2 SYGVKD. Here the CDR3 reads CAISESGAGGNRSPLHF. Here the CDR3 DNA reads TGTGCCATCAGTGAGTCGGGGGCAGGGGGAAATCGTTCACCCCTCCACTTT.

V is TRBV19 and J is TRBJ1-1; 9 bases agree with TRBD1. The germline gives CDR1 LNHDA, CDR2 SQIVND (reference sequence). CDR3 length: 15 amino acids. V shed 5 bases, J shed 7 bases, and the junction held 11 bases outside the gene matches. The CDR3 DNA sequence: TGTGCCAGTAGTGTTAACGCCGGGACAGGGCTTGAAGCTTTCTTT. Protein product: CASSVNAGTGLEAFF. The entire variable domain, with the rest obtained from reference TRBV19 and TRBJ1-1, is as follows: DGGITQSPKYLFRKEGQNVTLSCEQNLNHDAMYWYRQDPGQGLRLIYYSQIVNDFQKGDIAEGYSVSREKKESFPLTVTSAQKNPTAFYLCASSVNAGTGLEAFFGQGTRLTVV.

This chain links TRBV9 with TRBJ2-7, with TRBD2 matching over 8 bases. The CDR3 totals 14 residues. The germline V gene has CDR1 SGDLS and CDR2 YYNGEE. The junction had 9 bases not matched to a gene; V was cut back by 4 bases and J by 6 bases. Here the CDR3 DNA reads TGTGCCAGCAGCCAGGGACTAGTCGGGTCCGAGCAGTACTTC. It specifies CASSQGLVGSEQYF.

The V and J genes are TRBV5-1 and TRBJ2-3, with no clear D. The CDR3 covers 12 residues. Germline values: CDR1 SGHRS, CDR2 YFSETQ. Trimming cost V 0 bases and J 8 bases, with 7 bases left between them. CDR3 region: CASSLDFRTQYF. The CDR3 DNA is TGCGCCAGCAGCTTGGATTTCCGTACGCAGTATTTT.

This chain connects TRBV30 to TRBJ1-2; D perhaps matches TRBD1 (5 bases). The germline CDR1 and CDR2 sequences are GTSNPN and SVGIG (reference sequence). CDR3 length: 13 residues. Trimming took off 2 bases at V and 6 bases at J, with 13 bases between the two ends. The CDR3 bases are TGTGCCTGGAGTTTCCGGGGGAGCAATGGCTACACCTTC. Translating gives CAWSFRGSNGYTF.